The clone carrying this T cell receptor (beta chain) showed up just once. Antigen specificity is unknown. Disease lasting under 3 months, a NOSPECS grade of at least 4, and a Clinical Activity Score of at least 3 were features of the ophthalmopathy patients. This sample is part of a study of T cells in Graves' hyperthyroidism and ophthalmopathy. The source material, RNA transcripts, was used to amplify TCR beta CDR3 regions. HTBI primers were used for first-round RT-PCR of the TCR CDR3. TCRdb ran MiXCR on the multiplex PCR reads and lists one entry per CDR3 protein. Among 500,000 to 800,000 distinct CDR3 sequences listed, roughly 14% were seen once. Overall study results and limits: Ophthalmopathy was identified by the model a median about seven months ahead of onset. Most thyroid clonotypes with frequency above 0.001 were detected in blood.

The TCR sequence derives from a woman aged 45-65 years with Graves' ophthalmopathy. Material: blood.

Here the CDR3 reads CASSQAVGGDYGYTF. The CDR3, as DNA: TGCGCCAGCAGCCAAGCGGTTGGCGGCGACTATGGCTACACCTTC. V is TRBV4-3 and J is TRBJ1-2; D is unresolved. V lost 1 base and J 3 bases, leaving 12 bases between the germline ends. This CDR3 spans 15 amino acids. Germline assignment: CDR1 LGHNA and CDR2 YSLEER.